The rows below give T cell receptor beta chains drawn from one sample of a study of blood T cells in healthy people across ages. In TCRdb, the 5' RACE reads were re-called with MiXCR into one record per CDR3 protein. The sample consists of about a million distinct CDR3 sequences, about two fifths of them appearing once. Material for sequencing was blood. The source is a man in his late teens or twenties in good health. Both conserved end residues are part of each CDR3. Each record gives: D gene, clone size, V gene, J gene, CDR3 DNA, CDR3 protein. D genes are given only for firm matches. Size is stated for part of the rows, as once, few or many counts, or as a class when the clone is expanded.

-	-	TRBV12-3/TRBV12-4	TRBJ1-1	TGTGCCAGCAGTTTAGAACCGGGGGCTAGATTGACTGAAGCTTTCTTT	CASSLEPGARLTEAFF
-	-	TRBV12-3/TRBV12-4	TRBJ1-4	TGTGCCAGCAGTTTTGACAGATATGCAACTAATGAAAAACTGTTTTTT	CASSFDRYATNEKLFF
-	few	TRBV2	TRBJ2-5	TGTGCCAGCAGTGGGGACCAAGAGACCCAGTACTTC	CASSGDQETQYF
-	-	TRBV20-1	TRBJ2-1	TGCAGTGCTAGAGATCTGCTAGCTGGTAGTGAGCAGTTCTTC	CSARDLLAGSEQFF
-	-	TRBV29-1	TRBJ1-2	TGCAGCGTTGTACCTCAGAATAACTATGGCTACACCTTC	CSVVPQNNYGYTF
-	few	TRBV6-2/TRBV6-3	TRBJ1-4	TGTGCCAGCAGTTACACAGGGCCTGAAAAACTGTTTTTT	CASSYTGPEKLFF
TRBD1	-	TRBV4-2	TRBJ1-1	TGTGCCAGCAGCCAACAACCGACAGGGAGGGGAATGAACACTGAAGCTTTCTTT	CASSQQPTGRGMNTEAFF
-	few	TRBV24-1	TRBJ2-3	TGTGCCACCTCTCGTGTCGGCGACCCAGATACGCAGTATTTT	CATSRVGDPDTQYF
-	few	TRBV3-1	TRBJ1-2	TGTGCCAGCAGCCCGAACCCTACCTATGGCTACACCTTC	CASSPNPTYGYTF
-	few	TRBV21-1	TRBJ1-1	TGTGCCAGCAGCACCCGGGACAGGGGGTTGGATGGCACTGAAGCTTTCTTT	CASSTRDRGLDGTEAFF
-	few	TRBV27	TRBJ1-2	TGTGCCAGCAGTAGAGGGCCGGGCAGAACTAACTATGGCTACACCTTC	CASSRGPGRTNYGYTF
-	-	TRBV12-3/TRBV12-4	TRBJ1-2	TGTGCCAGCAGCTCGGGACAACGGGCGAACTATGGCTACACCTTC	CASSSGQRANYGYTF
-	once	TRBV7-2	TRBJ1-1	TGTGCCAGCAGCTTAGTATCTTGGGAAGCTTTCTTT	CASSLVSWEAFF
-	-	TRBV20-1	TRBJ2-3	TGCAGTGCTAGGCCCTTCGAGAACACCAAAGGCACAGATACGCAGTATTTT	CSARPFENTKGTDTQYF
-	-	TRBV7-2	TRBJ2-1	TGTGCCAGCAGCTTACACCGGGAGCAGTTCTTC	CASSLHREQFF
-	many	TRBV12-3/TRBV12-4	TRBJ2-1	TGTGCCAGCACCACGATCGGCGATGAGCAGTTCTTC	CASTTIGDEQFF